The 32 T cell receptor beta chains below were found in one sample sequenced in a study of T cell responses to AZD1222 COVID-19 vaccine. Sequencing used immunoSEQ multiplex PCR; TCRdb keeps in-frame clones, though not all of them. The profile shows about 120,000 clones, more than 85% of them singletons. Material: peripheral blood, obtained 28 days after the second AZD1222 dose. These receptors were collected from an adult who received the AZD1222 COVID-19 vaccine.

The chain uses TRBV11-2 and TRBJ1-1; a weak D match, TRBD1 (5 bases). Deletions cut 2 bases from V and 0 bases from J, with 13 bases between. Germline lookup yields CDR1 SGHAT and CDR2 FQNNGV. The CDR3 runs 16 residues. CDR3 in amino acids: CASSLMTAYMNTEAFF. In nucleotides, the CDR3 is TGTGCCAGCAGCTTAATGACAGCCTACATGAACACTGAAGCTTTCTTT.

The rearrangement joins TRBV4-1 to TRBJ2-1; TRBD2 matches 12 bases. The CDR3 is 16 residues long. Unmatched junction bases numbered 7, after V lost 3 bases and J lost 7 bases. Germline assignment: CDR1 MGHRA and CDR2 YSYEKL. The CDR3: CASSQASGGVLNEQFF. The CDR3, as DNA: TGCGCCAGCAGCCAGGCTAGCGGGGGGGTTCTTAATGAGCAGTTCTTC.

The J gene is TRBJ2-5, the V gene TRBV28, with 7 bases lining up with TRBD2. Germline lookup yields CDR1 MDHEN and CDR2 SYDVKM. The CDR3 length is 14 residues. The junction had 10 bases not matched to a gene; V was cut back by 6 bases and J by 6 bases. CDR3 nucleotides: TGTGCCAGCAGCACGCCGGGAGGATTGAAGACCCAGTACTTC. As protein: CASSTPGGLKTQYF.

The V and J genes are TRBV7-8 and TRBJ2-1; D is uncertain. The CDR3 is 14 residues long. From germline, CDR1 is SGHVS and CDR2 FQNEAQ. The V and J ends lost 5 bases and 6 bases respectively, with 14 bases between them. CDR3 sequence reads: CASSPNTGTNEQFF. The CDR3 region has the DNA TGTGCCAGCAGCCCAAACACTGGAACCAATGAGCAGTTCTTC. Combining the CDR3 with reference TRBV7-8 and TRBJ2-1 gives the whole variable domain GAGVSQSPRYKVAKRGQDVALRCDPISGHVSLFWYQQALGQGPEFLTYFQNEAQLDKSGLPSDRFFAERPEGSVSTLKIQRTQQEDSAVYLCASSPNTGTNEQFFGPGTRLTVL.

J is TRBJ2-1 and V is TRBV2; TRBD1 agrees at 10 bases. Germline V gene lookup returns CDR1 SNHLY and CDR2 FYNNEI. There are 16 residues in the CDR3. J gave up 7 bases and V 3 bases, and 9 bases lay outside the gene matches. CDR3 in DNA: TGTGCCAGCAGTGACCCCGGGACAGGGGTAGGGAATGAGCAGTTCTTC. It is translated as CASSDPGTGVGNEQFF.

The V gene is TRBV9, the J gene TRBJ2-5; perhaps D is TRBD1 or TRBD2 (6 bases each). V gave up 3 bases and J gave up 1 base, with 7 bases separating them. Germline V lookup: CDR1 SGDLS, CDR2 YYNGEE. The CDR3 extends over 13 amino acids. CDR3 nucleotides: TGTGCCAGCAGCGGGGGGGCCCAAGAGACCCAGTACTTC. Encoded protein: CASSGGAQETQYF.

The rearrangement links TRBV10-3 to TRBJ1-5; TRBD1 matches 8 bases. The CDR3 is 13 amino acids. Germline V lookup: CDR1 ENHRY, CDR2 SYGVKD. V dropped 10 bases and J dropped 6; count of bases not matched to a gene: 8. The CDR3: CATGQGVSQPQHF. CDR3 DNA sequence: TGTGCCACCGGACAGGGAGTGAGTCAGCCCCAGCATTTT.

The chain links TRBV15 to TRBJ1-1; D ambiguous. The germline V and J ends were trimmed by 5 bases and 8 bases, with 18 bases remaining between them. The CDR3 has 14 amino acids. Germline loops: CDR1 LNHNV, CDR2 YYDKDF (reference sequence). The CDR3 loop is CATSSNFGFGEAFF. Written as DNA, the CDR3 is TGTGCCACCAGCTCCAACTTTGGGTTTGGGGAAGCTTTCTTT.

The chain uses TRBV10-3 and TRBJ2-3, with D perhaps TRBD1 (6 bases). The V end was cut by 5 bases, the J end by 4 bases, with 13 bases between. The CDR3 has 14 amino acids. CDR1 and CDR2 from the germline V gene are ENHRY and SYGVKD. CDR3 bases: TGTGCCATCAGTTCCTCCAGGGGTTCAGATACGCAGTATTTT. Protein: CAISSSRGSDTQYF.

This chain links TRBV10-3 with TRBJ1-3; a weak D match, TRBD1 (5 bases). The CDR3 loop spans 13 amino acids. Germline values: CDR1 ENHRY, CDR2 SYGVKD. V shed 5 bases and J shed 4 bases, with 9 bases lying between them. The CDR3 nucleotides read TGTGCCATCAGTCAGGGTTACGGAAACACCATATATTTT. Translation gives CAISQGYGNTIYF.

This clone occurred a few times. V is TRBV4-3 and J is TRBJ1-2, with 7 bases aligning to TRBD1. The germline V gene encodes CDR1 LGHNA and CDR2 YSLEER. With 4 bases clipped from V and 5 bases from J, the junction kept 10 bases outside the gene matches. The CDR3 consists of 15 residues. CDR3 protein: CASSPSTGISYGYTF. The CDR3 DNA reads TGCGCCAGCAGCCCTTCGACAGGGATTTCTTATGGCTACACCTTC.

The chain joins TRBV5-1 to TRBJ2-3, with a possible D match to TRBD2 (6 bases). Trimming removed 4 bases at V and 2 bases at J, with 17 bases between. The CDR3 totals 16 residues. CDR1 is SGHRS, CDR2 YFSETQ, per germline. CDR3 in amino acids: CASSREPQSPTDTQYF. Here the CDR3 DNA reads TGCGCCAGCAGCCGGGAGCCGCAATCCCCCACAGATACGCAGTATTTT.

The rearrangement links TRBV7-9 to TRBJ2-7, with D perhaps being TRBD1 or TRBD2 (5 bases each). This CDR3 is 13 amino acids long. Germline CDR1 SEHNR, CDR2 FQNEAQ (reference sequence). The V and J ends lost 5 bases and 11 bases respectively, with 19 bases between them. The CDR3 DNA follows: TGTGCCAGCAGCGCCCGGGACCGGCTTACGGAGTACTTC. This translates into CASSARDRLTEYF.

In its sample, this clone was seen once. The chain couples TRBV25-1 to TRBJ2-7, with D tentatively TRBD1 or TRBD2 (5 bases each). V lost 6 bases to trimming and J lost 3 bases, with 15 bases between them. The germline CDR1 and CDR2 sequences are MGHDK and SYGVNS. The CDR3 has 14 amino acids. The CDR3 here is CASSDGGDDYEQYF. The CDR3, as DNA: TGTGCCAGCAGCGATGGGGGAGATGACTACGAGCAGTACTTC.

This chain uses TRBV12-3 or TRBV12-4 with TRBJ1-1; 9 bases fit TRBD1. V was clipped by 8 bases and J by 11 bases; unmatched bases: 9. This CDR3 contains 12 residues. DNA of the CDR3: TGTGCCAGCGGACAGGGGCGCAGGGGGGCTTTCTTT. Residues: CASGQGRRGAFF.

The chain's CDR3 is CASSLVSGVNTEAFF. The CDR3 DNA sequence: TGTGCCAGCAGCTTAGTAAGTGGGGTGAACACTGAAGCTTTCTTT. The chain couples TRBV7-9 to TRBJ1-1; D unclear. Germline CDR1 is SEHNR and CDR2 is FQNEAQ (reference sequence). CDR3 length: 15 amino acids. V lost 1 base and J lost 0, with 9 bases in between.

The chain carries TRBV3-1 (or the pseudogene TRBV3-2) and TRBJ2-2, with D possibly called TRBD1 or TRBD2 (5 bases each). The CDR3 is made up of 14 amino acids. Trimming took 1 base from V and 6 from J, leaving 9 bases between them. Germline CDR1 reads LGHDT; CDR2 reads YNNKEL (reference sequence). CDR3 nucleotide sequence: TGTGCCAGCAGCCAAGGACTGGGGGCCGGGGAGCTGTTTTTT. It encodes CASSQGLGAGELFF.

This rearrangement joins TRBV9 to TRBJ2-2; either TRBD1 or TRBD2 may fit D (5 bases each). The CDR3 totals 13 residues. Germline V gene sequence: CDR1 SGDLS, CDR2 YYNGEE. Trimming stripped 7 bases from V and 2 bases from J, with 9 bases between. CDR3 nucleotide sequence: TGTGCCAGCGAGAGGGGCAACACCGGGGAGCTGTTTTTT. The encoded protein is CASERGNTGELFF.

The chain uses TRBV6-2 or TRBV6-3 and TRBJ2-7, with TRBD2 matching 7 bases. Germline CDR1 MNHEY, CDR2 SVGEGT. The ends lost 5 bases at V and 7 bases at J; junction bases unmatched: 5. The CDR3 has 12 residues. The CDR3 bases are TGTGCCAGCAGTGCCAACGGGGGGGAGCAGTACTTC. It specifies CASSANGGEQYF.

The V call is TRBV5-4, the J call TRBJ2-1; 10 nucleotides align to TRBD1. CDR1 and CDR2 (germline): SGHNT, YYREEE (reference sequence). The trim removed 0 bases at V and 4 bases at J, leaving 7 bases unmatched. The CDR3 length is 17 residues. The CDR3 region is CASSLGQGANPYNEQFF. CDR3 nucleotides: TGTGCCAGCAGCTTGGGACAGGGGGCAAACCCGTACAATGAGCAGTTCTTC.

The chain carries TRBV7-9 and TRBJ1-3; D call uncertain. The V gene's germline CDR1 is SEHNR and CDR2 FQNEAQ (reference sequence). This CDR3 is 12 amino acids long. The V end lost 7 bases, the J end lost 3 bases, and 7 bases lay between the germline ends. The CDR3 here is CASISDGNTIYF. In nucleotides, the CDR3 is TGTGCCAGCATTTCTGATGGAAACACCATATATTTT.

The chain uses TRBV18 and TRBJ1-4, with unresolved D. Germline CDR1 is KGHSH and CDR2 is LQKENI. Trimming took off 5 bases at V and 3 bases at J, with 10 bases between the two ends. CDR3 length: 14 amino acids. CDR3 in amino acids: CASSLSTPNEKLFF. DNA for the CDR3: TGTGCCAGCTCATTGAGTACGCCTAATGAAAAACTGTTTTTT.

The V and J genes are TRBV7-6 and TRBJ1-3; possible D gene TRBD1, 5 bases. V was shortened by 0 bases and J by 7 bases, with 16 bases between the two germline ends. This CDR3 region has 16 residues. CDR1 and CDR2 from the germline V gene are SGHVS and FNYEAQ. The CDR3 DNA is TGTGCCAGCAGCTTAGCGGTGGCGTCAGGGCCTAACACCATATATTTT. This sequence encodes CASSLAVASGPNTIYF.

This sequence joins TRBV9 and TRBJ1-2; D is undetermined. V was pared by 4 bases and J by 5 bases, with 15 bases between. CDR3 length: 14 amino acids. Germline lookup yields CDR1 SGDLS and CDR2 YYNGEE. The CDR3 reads CASSPDLAVYGYTF. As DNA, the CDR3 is TGTGCCAGCAGCCCGGACTTGGCGGTTTATGGCTACACCTTC. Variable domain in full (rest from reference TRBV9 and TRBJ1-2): DSGVTQTPKHLITATGQRVTLRCSPRSGDLSVYWYQQSLDQGLQFLIQYYNGEERAKGNILERFSAQQFPDLHSELNLSSLELGDSALYFCASSPDLAVYGYTFGSGTRLTVV.

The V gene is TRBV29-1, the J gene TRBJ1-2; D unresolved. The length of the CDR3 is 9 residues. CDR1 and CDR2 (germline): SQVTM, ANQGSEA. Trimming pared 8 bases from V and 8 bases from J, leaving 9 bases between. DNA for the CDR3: TGCAGCCCTGCAGAGGGCTACACCTTC. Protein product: CSPAEGYTF.

CDR3 coding DNA: TGTGCCAGCAGCTCCCGTGCTGATGGCTACACCTTC. Its translation is CASSSRADGYTF. The gene calls are TRBV9 and TRBJ1-2; D not certain. Germline V gene data show CDR1 as SGDLS and CDR2 as YYNGEE. This CDR3 has 12 residues. The V gene lost 4 bases and the J gene lost 6 bases, with 10 bases spanning the gap.

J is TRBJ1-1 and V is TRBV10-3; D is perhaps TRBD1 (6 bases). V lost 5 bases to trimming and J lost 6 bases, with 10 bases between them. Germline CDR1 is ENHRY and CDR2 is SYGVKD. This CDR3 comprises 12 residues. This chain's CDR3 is CAISRDTAEAFF. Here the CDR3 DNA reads TGTGCCATCAGTCGGGACACCGCTGAAGCTTTCTTT.

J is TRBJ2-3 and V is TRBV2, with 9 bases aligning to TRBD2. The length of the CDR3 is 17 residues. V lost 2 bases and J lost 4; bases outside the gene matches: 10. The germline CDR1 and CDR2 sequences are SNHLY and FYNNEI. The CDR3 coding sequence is TGTGCCAGCAGTGAAAGGCGACGCGGGAGGGGGGCAGATACGCAGTATTTT. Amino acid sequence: CASSERRRGRGADTQYF. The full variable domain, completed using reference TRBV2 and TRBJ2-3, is EPEVTQTPSHQVTQMGQEVILRCVPISNHLYFYWYRQILGQKVEFLVSFYNNEISEKSEIFDDQFSVERPDGSNFTLKIRSTKLEDSAMYFCASSERRRGRGADTQYFGPGTRLTVL.

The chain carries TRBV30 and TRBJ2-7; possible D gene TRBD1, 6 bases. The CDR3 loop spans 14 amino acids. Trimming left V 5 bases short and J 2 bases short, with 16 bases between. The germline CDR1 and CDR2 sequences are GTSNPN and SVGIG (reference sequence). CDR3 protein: CAWRSTGFTYEQYF. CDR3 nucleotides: TGTGCCTGGCGGTCGACAGGTTTTACCTACGAGCAGTACTTC.

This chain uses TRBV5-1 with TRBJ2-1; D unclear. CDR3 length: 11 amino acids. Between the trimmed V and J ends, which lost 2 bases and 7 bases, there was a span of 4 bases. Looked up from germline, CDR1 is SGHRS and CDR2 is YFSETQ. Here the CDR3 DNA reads TGCGCCAGCAGCTTAGAGAATGAGCAGTTCTTC. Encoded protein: CASSLENEQFF.

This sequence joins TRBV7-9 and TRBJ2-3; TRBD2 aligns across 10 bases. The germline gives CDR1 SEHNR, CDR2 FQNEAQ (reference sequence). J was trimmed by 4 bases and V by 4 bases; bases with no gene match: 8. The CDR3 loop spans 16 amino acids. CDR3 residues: CASSSPSGGRADTQYF. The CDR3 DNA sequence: TGTGCCAGCAGCTCTCCTAGCGGGGGCCGGGCAGATACGCAGTATTTT.

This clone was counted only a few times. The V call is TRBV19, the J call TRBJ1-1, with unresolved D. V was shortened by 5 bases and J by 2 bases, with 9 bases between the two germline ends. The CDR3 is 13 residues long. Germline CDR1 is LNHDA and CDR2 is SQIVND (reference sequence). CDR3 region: CASSVTSNTEAFF. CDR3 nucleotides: TGTGCCAGTAGTGTAACATCCAACACTGAAGCTTTCTTT.